The 30 T cell receptor beta chains below were found in one sample sequenced in a study of CD4 T cells in relation to SARS-CoV-2 and coronaviruses (dated by TCRdb to the early 2020s). The library was prepared using the immunoSEQ multiplex PCR assay. The immuneACCESS repertoire file appears here via TCRdb, limited to in-frame rearrangements. These files lack a portion of the clones; in checked studies, under half of the deficit traces to unresolved V genes, and the cause of the others is not known. In this sample the table shows more than 25,000 clones, around three quarters of which occur a single time. The ten largest clones represent approximately 22% of the sample. Antigen specificity for these receptors is unknown. CD4+ T cells from unexposed donors were collected before the COVID-19 pandemic (2011-2018). After about 9 days of culture, CD4+ T cells were isolated with the EasySep CD4+ T cell isolation kit.

Sequencing used CD4+ T cells from PBMCs, cultured in vitro. The source is a human donor in good health.

J is TRBJ2-3 and V is TRBV7-2, with 9 bases fitting TRBD1. Germline CDR1 SGHTA, CDR2 FQGNSA. The CDR3 runs 17 residues. The ends lost 3 bases at V and 0 bases at J; junction bases unmatched: 7. CDR3 nucleotide sequence: TGTGCCAGCAGCTTGCGAACAGGGGGCCCGAGCACAGATACGCAGTATTTT. Translation gives CASSLRTGGPSTDTQYF. The full variable domain, its missing parts supplied by reference TRBV7-2 and TRBJ2-3, is GAGVSQSPSNKVTEKGKDVELRCDPISGHTALYWYRQSLGQGLEFLIYFQGNSAPDKSGLPSDRFSAERTGGSVSTLTIQRTQQEDSAVYLCASSLRTGGPSTDTQYFGPGTRLTVL.

The V call is TRBV4-3, the J call TRBJ2-5; no definite D call. Per germline, CDR1 LGHNA and CDR2 YSLEER. V was shortened by 1 base and J by 5 bases, with 8 bases between the two germline ends. This CDR3 spans 13 amino acids. The CDR3 DNA is TGCGCCAGCAGCCAAGGGCGGAGTGAGACCCAGTACTTC. Amino acid sequence: CASSQGRSETQYF.

The chain has TRBV30 and TRBJ2-3; TRBD2 aligns across 10 bases. After removal of 5 bases from V and 1 base from J, the junction contained 6 bases not matched to a gene. Germline CDR1 is GTSNPN and CDR2 is SVGIG (reference sequence). There are 15 residues in the CDR3. CDR3 DNA sequence: TGTGCCTGGGAGAGCGGGAGGGTAGGCACAGATACGCAGTATTTT. This gives the protein CAWESGRVGTDTQYF.

The chain has TRBV13 and TRBJ1-2; D is undetermined. The V gene's germline CDR1 is PRHDT and CDR2 FYEKMQ (reference sequence). The CDR3 extends over 13 amino acids. Trimming cost V 2 bases and J 10 bases, with 14 bases left between them. The CDR3 loop reads CASSLFSGPSYTF. CDR3 DNA: TGTGCCAGCAGCTTATTTAGTGGGCCCTCCTACACCTTC. Looking up the rest from reference TRBV13 and TRBJ1-2 gives the full variable domain: AAGVIQSPRHLIKEKRETATLKCYPIPRHDTVYWYQQGPGQDPQFLISFYEKMQSDKGSIPDRFSAQQFSDYHSELNMSSLELGDSALYFCASSLFSGPSYTFGSGTRLTVV.

The V call is TRBV19, the J call TRBJ1-6; TRBD1 might be the D (5 bases). Germline V CDR1 and CDR2: LNHDA, SQIVND (reference sequence). The CDR3 has 14 amino acids. Trimming left V 6 bases short and J 7 bases short, with 13 bases between. CDR3 residues: CASRTGTLNSPLHF. In nucleotides, the CDR3 is TGTGCCAGTAGGACCGGGACCTTGAATTCACCCCTCCACTTT. The full variable domain, completed using reference TRBV19 and TRBJ1-6, is DGGITQSPKYLFRKEGQNVTLSCEQNLNHDAMYWYRQDPGQGLRLIYYSQIVNDFQKGDIAEGYSVSREKKESFPLTVTSAQKNPTAFYLCASRTGTLNSPLHFGNGTRLTVT.

The chain is built from TRBV7-9 and TRBJ2-3; possibly TRBD1 or TRBD2 for D (7 bases each). This CDR3 spans 15 amino acids. Germline V gene lookup returns CDR1 SEHNR and CDR2 FQNEAQ (reference sequence). The V and J ends lost 5 bases and 14 bases respectively, with 26 bases between them. CDR3 sequence: CASSPRGGSPGWWYF. CDR3 coding DNA: TGTGCCAGCAGCCCCAGGGGGGGAAGCCCCGGTTGGTGGTATTTT.

The chain joins TRBV6-2 or TRBV6-3 to TRBJ2-1; 11 bases match TRBD2. This CDR3 is 16 amino acids long. CDR1 MNHEY and CDR2 SVGEGT come from the germline V gene. V was pared by 3 bases and J by 9 bases, with 10 bases of the junction left unmatched. In DNA, the CDR3 is TGTGCCAGCAGTTATACTAGCGGGGGCCAAGGCAGTGAGCAGTTCTTC. It codes for CASSYTSGGQGSEQFF.

This sequence joins TRBV30 and TRBJ1-2; 8 bases fit TRBD1. The length of the CDR3 is 11 residues. Germline lookup yields CDR1 GTSNPN and CDR2 SVGIG (reference sequence). V gave up 5 bases and J gave up 4 bases; unmatched junction bases: 0. In DNA form, the CDR3 reads TGTGCCTGGGGGACAGGCTATGGCTACACCTTC. Translated, it gives CAWGTGYGYTF.

The J gene is TRBJ1-5, the V gene TRBV6-2 or TRBV6-3; D is undetermined. The V gene lost 8 bases and the J gene lost 0 bases, with 23 bases spanning the gap. The germline CDR1 and CDR2 sequences are MNHEY and SVGEGT. The CDR3 runs 18 residues. The CDR3 bases are TGTGCCAGCTGTTGCCGGCAGTCCTTAGCCGATAGCAATCAGCCCCAGCATTTT. Translation gives CASCCRQSLADSNQPQHF.

CDR3 in amino acids: CAISGDGNTIYF. CDR3 DNA sequence: TGTGCCATATCAGGGGATGGAAACACCATATATTTT. The chain combines TRBV10-3 with TRBJ1-3; a possible D gene is TRBD1 (6 bases). In germline, CDR1 is ENHRY, CDR2 SYGVKD. This CDR3 has 12 residues. V lost 9 bases and J 3 bases, leaving 9 bases between the germline ends.

The chain is built from TRBV18 and TRBJ2-3, with D unresolved. The CDR3 totals 12 residues. CDR1 and CDR2 (germline): KGHSH, LQKENI. V was clipped by 3 bases and J by 1 base, with 2 bases between them. CDR3 sequence (DNA): TGTGCCAGCTCACCTCGCACAGATACGCAGTATTTT. It specifies CASSPRTDTQYF.

V usage is TRBV2 and J usage is TRBJ2-7, with 10 positions matching TRBD2. With V trimmed by 7 bases and J by 5 bases, 5 bases remained unmatched. This CDR3 has 13 amino acids. Germline V lookup: CDR1 SNHLY, CDR2 FYNNEI. The CDR3 nucleotides read TGTGCCAGCAAACTAGCGGGGACGGACGAGCAGTACTTC. Protein: CASKLAGTDEQYF. Based on the CDR3 plus reference TRBV2 and TRBJ2-7, the full variable domain is EPEVTQTPSHQVTQMGQEVILRCVPISNHLYFYWYRQILGQKVEFLVSFYNNEISEKSEIFDDQFSVERPDGSNFTLKIRSTKLEDSAMYFCASKLAGTDEQYFGPGTRLTVT.

This clone appeared a few times. The V gene is TRBV7-9, the J gene TRBJ1-2; perhaps TRBD1 as D (6 bases). Germline V lookup: CDR1 SEHNR, CDR2 FQNEAQ (reference sequence). V was pared by 4 bases and J by 4 bases, with 16 bases between. The CDR3 is made up of 15 amino acids. CDR3 nucleotide sequence: TGTGCCAGCAGCTCAACAACCCGGGACATCTATGGCTACACCTTC. It codes for CASSSTTRDIYGYTF. Full variable domain (outside the CDR3, taken from reference TRBV7-9 and TRBJ1-2): DTGVSQNPRHKITKRGQNVTFRCDPISEHNRLYWYRQTLGQGPEFLTYFQNEAQLEKSRLLSDRFSAERPKGSFSTLEIQRTEQGDSAMYLCASSSTTRDIYGYTFGSGTRLTVV.

The chain uses TRBV5-1 and TRBJ1-2; maybe TRBD1 (5 bases). CDR3 size: 17 residues. The V end was cut by 4 bases, the J end by 4 bases, with 23 bases between. Germline CDR1 reads SGHRS; CDR2 reads YFSETQ. CDR3 amino acids: CASSLTSIGVGGYGYTF. DNA of the CDR3: TGCGCCAGCAGCCTAACCTCTATAGGGGTGGGTGGCTATGGCTACACCTTC.

This rearrangement joins TRBV3-1 (or the pseudogene TRBV3-2) to TRBJ2-3; D is undetermined. The ends were cut back, 1 base at V and 6 bases at J, with 8 bases in the middle. The CDR3 loop spans 13 amino acids. Germline assignment: CDR1 LGHDT and CDR2 YNNKEL (reference sequence). The CDR3 DNA reads TGTGCCAGCAGCCAAGGTGGTTTGGATACGCAGTATTTT. It specifies CASSQGGLDTQYF.

V is TRBV29-1 and J is TRBJ1-3; D unclear. V was clipped by 5 bases and J by 0 bases, with 11 bases between them. CDR3 length: 14 residues. Germline V gene data show CDR1 as SQVTM and CDR2 as ANQGSEA. The CDR3 sequence: CSVRPTNSGNTIYF. Written as DNA, the CDR3 is TGCAGCGTTAGACCTACTAACTCTGGAAACACCATATATTTT.

V and J are TRBV19 and TRBJ2-1, with 8 bases identical to TRBD1. Trimming cost V 7 bases and J 7 bases; bases outside gene matches: 9. From germline, CDR1 is LNHDA and CDR2 SQIVND (reference sequence). The CDR3 length is 14 residues. The CDR3 region is CASNPTGAGNEQFF. The CDR3 DNA sequence: TGTGCCAGTAACCCGACAGGGGCGGGGAATGAGCAGTTCTTC.

This clone came up a few times. In DNA, the CDR3 is TGTGCCAGCAGTTACTTTCGGGGGGGCCGACAAGAGACCCAGTACTTC. Translating gives CASSYFRGGRQETQYF. The J gene is TRBJ2-5, the V gene TRBV6-2 or TRBV6-3, with 8 bases aligning to TRBD2. Trimming took 1 base from V and 2 from J; bases not matched to a gene: 6. CDR3 size: 16 residues. The V gene's germline CDR1 is MNHEY and CDR2 SVGEGT.

This clone was counted once. The chain carries TRBV10-3 and TRBJ1-3; D gene unclear. CDR1 ENHRY and CDR2 SYGVKD come from the germline V gene. V lost 2 bases, J lost 0 bases, and 11 bases lay in between. This CDR3 is built from 16 residues. The CDR3 protein is CAISELGPNSGNTIYF. The CDR3, as DNA: TGTGCCATCAGTGAGCTTGGACCGAACTCTGGAAACACCATATATTTT.

The sample holds a few counts of this clone. V gene TRBV10-3 combines with J gene TRBJ2-1; 8 nucleotides line up with TRBD1. CDR3 length equals 15 residues. Unmatched junction bases numbered 9, after V lost 9 bases and J lost 2 bases. Germline V CDR1 and CDR2: ENHRY, SYGVKD. The CDR3 reads CAISLRGPTYNEQFF. Written as DNA, the CDR3 is TGTGCCATAAGTCTCAGGGGGCCAACCTACAATGAGCAGTTCTTC.

The rearrangement links TRBV18 to TRBJ2-2; TRBD2 might be the D (6 bases). V gave up 6 bases and J gave up 0 bases, with 11 bases separating them. Germline-derived CDR1 and CDR2 are KGHSH and LQKENI. This CDR3 has 15 residues. The CDR3 nucleotides read TGTGCCAGCTCCCCGGGACTCGCGAACACCGGGGAGCTGTTTTTT. Translating gives CASSPGLANTGELFF.

The chain uses TRBV6-5 and TRBJ2-5, with 8 bases fitting TRBD2. V shed 0 bases and J 1 base; nucleotides not matched to a gene: 1. This CDR3 comprises 15 residues. Germline CDR1 and CDR2: MNHEY and SVGAGI. CDR3 DNA: TGTGCCAGCAGTTACTCACTAGCGGTCCAAGAGACCCAGTACTTC. This translates into CASSYSLAVQETQYF.

This clone was observed a few times. The chain carries TRBV5-4 and TRBJ2-7; TRBD2 agrees at 8 bases. This CDR3 is 14 amino acids long. With V trimmed by 0 bases and J by 3 bases, 2 bases remained unmatched. Germline V CDR1 and CDR2: SGHNT, YYREEE (reference sequence). The CDR3 loop is CASSLGGTSYEQYF. The DNA of the CDR3 is TGTGCCAGCAGCTTGGGGGGGACTAGCTACGAGCAGTACTTC.

V is TRBV2 and J is TRBJ2-5, with D tentatively TRBD1 (6 bases). V lost 7 bases to trimming and J lost 2 bases, with 11 bases between them. The germline V gene encodes CDR1 SNHLY and CDR2 FYNNEI. The CDR3 is 13 amino acids. The CDR3 nucleotides are TGTGCCAGCATGGGAAGGGGGCAAGAGACCCAGTACTTC. The encoded protein is CASMGRGQETQYF.

The V gene is TRBV5-1, the J gene TRBJ2-1; 8 nucleotides align to TRBD2. V shed 1 base, J shed 7 bases, and the junction held 1 base outside the gene matches. This CDR3 contains 13 residues. From germline, CDR1 is SGHRS and CDR2 YFSETQ. CDR3 loop: CASSLSGGNEQFF. The CDR3 coding sequence is TGCGCCAGCAGCTTGTCGGGAGGGAATGAGCAGTTCTTC.

V is TRBV7-9 and J is TRBJ2-1; a weak D match, TRBD2 (6 bases). CDR1 and CDR2 (germline): SEHNR, FQNEAQ (reference sequence). V was clipped by 6 bases and J by 5 bases, with 17 bases between them. The CDR3 is 15 residues long. The CDR3 nucleotides read TGTGCCAGCAGTTTTAGGTGGGACTCGAACAATGAGCAGTTCTTC. This encodes CASSFRWDSNNEQFF.

This chain joins TRBV14 and TRBJ2-3; possible D gene TRBD2, 6 bases. Trimming pared 3 bases from V and 6 bases from J, leaving 13 bases between. The CDR3 totals 14 residues. The germline V gene encodes CDR1 SGHDN and CDR2 FVKESK. As DNA, the CDR3 is TGTGCCAGCAGCCAGCCCCCGGGAGTGGATACGCAGTATTTT. Translation gives CASSQPPGVDTQYF.

The chain recombines TRBV5-1 with TRBJ2-1, with D perhaps being TRBD1 or TRBD2 (5 bases each). The CDR3 runs to 18 residues. Germline CDR1 SGHRS, CDR2 YFSETQ. V lost 4 bases, J lost 0 bases, and 20 bases lay in between. CDR3 nucleotides: TGCGCCAGCAGCCCGGACGCACTCGGGACGAACTCCTACAATGAGCAGTTCTTC. It yields the protein CASSPDALGTNSYNEQFF. Drawing the rest from reference TRBV5-1 and TRBJ2-1, the complete variable domain is KAGVTQTPRYLIKTRGQQVTLSCSPISGHRSVSWYQQTPGQGLQFLFEYFSETQRNKGNFPGRFSGRQFSNSRSEMNVSTLELGDSALYLCASSPDALGTNSYNEQFFGPGTRLTVL.

The chain recombines TRBV3-1 (or the pseudogene TRBV3-2) with TRBJ2-7; TRBD1 or TRBD2 may be the D gene (6 bases each). Trimming left V 3 bases short and J 6 bases short, with 24 bases between. The CDR3 is 17 amino acids. Germline V gene data show CDR1 as LGHDT and CDR2 as YNNKEL (reference sequence). The CDR3 loop reads CASSQGGRPDPDSEQYF. CDR3 nucleotides: TGTGCCAGCAGCCAGGGGGGCCGGCCCGATCCCGATTCCGAGCAGTACTTC.

For the CDR3, the DNA is TGTGCCTGGAGTCCAACGTGGCTAGCGGGAGCCGGGGAGCTGTTTTTT. Amino acids: CAWSPTWLAGAGELFF. The rearrangement joins TRBV30 to TRBJ2-2, with TRBD2 identical over 10 bases. Germline values: CDR1 GTSNPN, CDR2 SVGIG (reference sequence). With V trimmed by 2 bases and J by 6 bases, 9 bases remained unmatched. The CDR3 covers 16 residues.